This TCR beta chain was recorded in a study of cytomegalovirus exposure and HLA in healthy donors (dated by TCRdb to 2015 to 2018). Broadly, across the study: An earlier analysis of some 550 of the donors reported approximately 270 Gb of sequence data and 117 million unique TCR beta sequences from 150 million to 200 million T cells. Class I and class II HLA loci were covered by the typing at four-digit resolution. Rather than drawing on any new phenotypic data, the later analysis identified candidate immune exposures from TCR beta sequences and the way those sequences occurred across donors. Genome-wide SNP genotypes for about 65% of the roughly 670 donors were used in a later genetic analysis, which treated that subset as a discovery cohort. Donor age, sex, ethnicity and CMV serostatus were compiled alongside the repertoire data. The genetic ancestry cluster associated with self-reported Caucasian donors included about 81% of the roughly 390 genotyped donors. Using immunosequencing, the study profiled T cell repertoires from roughly 650 subjects and related those repertoires to cytomegalovirus serostatus. About five DR-DQ haplotypes were treated as single units for association and clustering because of strong linkage in the cohort. All discovery cohort repertoires had been generated on a single sequencing platform. Around 320 gigabases of sequencing data and approximately 93 million unique TCR sequences were included in an early release covering about 700 HLA-typed donors. A later analysis re-analyzed previously published TCR beta repertoires from approximately 700 donors and added high-resolution HLA genotyping to study TCR occurrence patterns. Among 398 genotyped donors of the cohort, an average of about 240,000 unique TCR beta nucleotide sequences were sequenced per donor, roughly 18% of them non-productive. High-throughput TCR immunosequencing, statistical association of individual TCRs with disease status, and machine learning were combined to predict cytomegalovirus infection status. The number of donors typed differed by locus, with about 629-630 for A, B, C, DRB1 and DQB1, 522 for DQA1, approximately 580 for DPA1, and around 430 for DPB1. The aim of the study was to test whether cataloging public T cell receptors could identify signatures of past pathogen exposure. In addition to the first cohort of around 670 subjects, a separate validation cohort of approximately 110 different subjects was used. An earlier analysis of a few hundred of the donors applied high-throughput TCR beta sequencing to assess whether each TCR beta V gene segment acted as functional or pseudogenic.

Findings and caveats that apply to the study as a whole: Broadly in line with IMGT annotations, most TCR beta V segments showed up in productive rearrangements about 90% or about 30% of the time in an earlier analysis of approximately 640 of the donors. A group of highly shared sequence variants was considered likely to be a technical artifact of the sequencing pipeline. According to a later analysis, most CMV-associated TCR beta chains appeared to be HLA-restricted, and the HLA associations seemed to be driven largely by CMV exposure. A few of the identified cytomegalovirus-associated TCR beta chains were confirmed in vitro to be specific for cytomegalovirus antigens. Assigning TCR associations to individual alleles was difficult when HLA alleles, especially DR and DQ, strongly co-occurred. A later analysis found that TCR association rates varied across HLA loci, with DRB1 alleles showing the most associated TCRs and HLA-C alleles the fewest. In a later analysis, HLA-associated TCR beta chains were found to be more clonally expanded and to have lower generation probabilities than equally common non-associated chains. An association between a missense DCLRE1C variant and V-gene and J-gene trimming of TCR beta chains was found in a later genetic analysis and replicated in an independent cohort. The authors suggested that the approach could potentially be extended to other disease states and immunological phenotypes. Specific HLA alleles were associated with 15,000 to 20,000 TCR beta sequences at a false discovery rate of 0.05 in a later analysis. Immune exposure information for the cohort was limited to CMV serostatus. Cytomegalovirus status was reported to be diagnosed by the classifier with high specificity and sensitivity in both the original and validation cohorts. Most TCR sequences were seen in very few donors, while some public TCRs were found in many individuals. This cohort had only TCR beta chains sequenced, and the lack of alpha or paired-chain data limited which features could be detected. A further reported finding was that TCR beta sequences accurately predicted the HLA-A and HLA-B alleles for most subjects in the first cohort. In a later analysis, several top co-occurrence clusters were reported to appear linked to parvovirus B19, influenza, CMV and Epstein-Barr virus. About 17 rarely observed V segments, including chromosome 9 orphons, were excluded from the earlier analysis of 550 to 700 of the donors because counts were too low. Correlated functional status among segregating V segments might reflect linkage disequilibrium, but an unknown experimental factor could not be ruled out. A later genetic analysis reported fewer N-insertions in productive TCRs among donors in an Asian-associated ancestry cluster than the approximately 670-donor mean. Some IMGT-functional V segments, including TRBV6-2 and TRBV6-3, could not be distinguished by the 87-base-pair reads and were therefore excluded. Because HLA typing was unavailable for some donors at each locus, only the typed subset was used in association tests. A total of 150 or so TCR beta chains were listed by the study as associated with cytomegalovirus. The presence/absence analyses assumed that sequencing depth was roughly uniform across donors, and that assumption may not be true.

The CDR3 runs 13 residues from the cysteine to the phenylalanine. Only the CDR3 portion is preserved as DNA: 39 bases, with reading frame beginning at the first base. The germline V gene encodes CDR1 MNHNS and CDR2 SASEGT. V lost 10 bases and J lost 2 bases; the stretch between them is 14 bases long. About this clone itself: What antigen it recognizes has not been identified.

The cohort was made up of about 610 healthy bone marrow donors. All cohort members were sampled while nominally healthy, although unrecorded immune exposures were likely present. The donor was CMV seronegative and belonged to the group of 352 seronegative cohort members. Each donor provided a peripheral blood sample, and peripheral blood mononuclear cells were used for TCR beta sequencing. Genomic DNA extraction from the blood cell samples was performed with the Qiagen DNeasy Blood Extraction Kit. The library relied on the immunoSEQ multiplex PCR assay. For the multiplex PCR, a mixture combining 60 forward primers for TCR Vbeta segments and 13 reverse primers for TCR Jbeta segments was used. A multiplex PCR assay on genomic DNA amplified the CDR3 region of rearranged TCR beta genes. On the Illumina HiSeq System, the amplified TCR beta libraries were sequenced as 87-base-pair reads. The source study handled its data this way. In a later analysis, tens of millions of unique TCR beta chains were counted across the approximately 620 repertoires, and around 10 million of these chains were shared by at least two donors. Raw reads were error-corrected and collapsed into unique sequences with a nearest-neighbor algorithm that merged closely related sequences to remove PCR and sequencing errors. CDR3 sequences were aligned to IMGT reference sequences to assign V, D and J gene segments. For a sequence to be retained, at least a six-nucleotide match to both a V gene segment and a J gene segment was required. A rearrangement was called productive if the CDR3 had no stop codons and remained in frame with V and J, and every other rearrangement was called non-productive. Following IMGT convention, CDR3 was defined as the stretch from the second conserved V-encoded cysteine up to the conserved J-encoded phenylalanine. In an earlier analysis of around 640 of the donors, sequences lacking an unambiguous match to a single V gene segment were excluded. In an earlier analysis of approximately 500 of the donors, a V segment was called functional when productive rearrangements were above 56.7%, and segregating when the standard deviation between donors exceeded 5%. To diagnose cytomegalovirus status from the catalog of TCR beta chain sequences, a statistical classification framework was built. V and J gene assignment, in a later analysis, came from comparing TCR nucleotide sequences with IMGT/GENE-DB human TR gene sequences. The TCRdist pipeline was used in a later analysis to assign CDR3 sequences and most-parsimonious VDJ recombination scenarios. In a later analysis, every TCR beta chain was defined by the combination of its CDR3 amino acid sequence and its V-gene family, and reads without a unique V-gene family were dropped. A later analysis removed 592 highly shared, low-generation-probability nucleotide sequences to deal with suspected cross-contamination and a sequencing artifact. For each public chain, a later analysis derived a clonal expansion index from normalized ranks of inferred template counts within each repertoire. Generation probabilities in a later analysis came from a VDJ recombination model fitted to out-of-frame rearrangements, and those results were checked against IGoR. In a later analysis, hypergeometric tests were used to score TCR-TCR, TCR-HLA and TCR-CMV co-occurrence, with a repertoire-size bias correction applied to TCR pairs. A later analysis estimated false discovery rates by permuting HLA or CMV assignments 20 times. In a later analysis, co-occurring TCRs were grouped using DBSCAN, with TCRdist sequence similarity added in when clustering inside HLA-allele-positive subsets. Co-occurrence clustering excluded repertoires with fewer than 30,000 or more than 120,000 public chains, plus five with anomalous nucleotide sharing. This immuneACCESS table, as held by TCRdb, lists in-frame sequences with V and J called but not all clones. Of the missing ones, under half trace to an unresolved V gene in checked studies; the others have no known cause. The DNA was the basis for D and trimming; V, J and clone size are from that table. The sample table holds under 50,000 clones. The ten largest account for roughly a sixth of the sample.

Sequencing was carried out using PBMCs. In this chain, TRBV6-1 is recombined with TRBJ1-1; possibly the D gene is TRBD1, per 6 matching bases. This TCR derives from a male donor in good health and CMV-seronegative. The bases are TGTGCCAACAAACACAGGGAAAACACTGAAGCTTTCTTT. Its translation is CANKHRENTEAFF.